Listed below are T cell receptor beta chains from one sample, sequenced in a study of radiation and T cells in renal cell carcinoma. Here immunoSEQ multiplex PCR was the method, and the copy in TCRdb shows in-frame clones only, minus some. The data contain some 120,000 clones, more than 80% of them singletons. This specimen was blood, taken from a patient whose treatment included radiotherapy and nephrectomy. The receptor source for this set is a woman in her fifties or sixties with renal cell carcinoma. CDR3s include the opening cysteine and the closing phenylalanine or tryptophan. Each record gives: V gene, J gene, CDR3 protein.

TRBV19,TRBJ2-7,CASTSNPAYEQYF
TRBV5-1,TRBJ1-3,CASSLGRGRDTIYF
TRBV5-8,TRBJ2-7,CASSLAGTGSVYEQYF
TRBV7-3,TRBJ2-1,CASRLAGTSSYNEQFF
TRBV7-8,TRBJ1-3,CASSFNRGSGNTIYF
TRBV4-3,TRBJ1-6,CASSLTDTQNSPLHF
TRBV2,TRBJ2-3,CARDSGGAGDTQYF
TRBV7-2,TRBJ2-3,CASSLVGGLGADTQYF
TRBV20-1,TRBJ2-3,CSAYSTDTQYF
TRBV5-4,TRBJ1-1,CASSLEDGAWTEAFF
TRBV5-1,TRBJ2-3,CASSLGLAGGPDTQYF
TRBV4-3,NA,CASSQEGARAYEQYF
TRBV11-2,TRBJ2-3,CASSSTSGNIPDTQYF
TRBV9,TRBJ1-3,CASSVFSEGAAGNTIYF
TRBV15,TRBJ1-5,CATSRDKGSNQPQHF
TRBV29-1,TRBJ2-6,CSVGGTGALGANVLTF
TRBV2,TRBJ1-2,CASSEALSANYGYTF
TRBV29-1,TRBJ1-1,CSGGKGGDTEAFF
TRBV6-1,TRBJ2-7,CASSDTTQTYEQYF
TRBV4-2,TRBJ2-3,CASSHPPDTQYF
TRBV19,TRBJ2-3,CASSIIGELGTDTQYF
TRBV4-1,TRBJ1-5,CASSQVPTSNQPQHF
TRBV7-3,TRBJ1-1,CASSHKGGTEAFF
TRBV15,TRBJ1-4,CATRSSSGLWTEGEKLFF
TRBV7-9,TRBJ1-2,CASSLVDSNYGYTF
TRBV6-5,TRBJ1-2,CASTRDNYNYGYTF
TRBV6-1,TRBJ1-1,CASSESRMNTEAFF
TRBV29-1,TRBJ2-7,CSVAGTGSEQYF
TRBV21-1,TRBJ1-2,CASSNRQTCYGYTF
TRBV19,TRBJ2-6,CASSSRQGVSSGANVLTF
TRBV4-3,TRBJ2-7,CASSQDPAGRGTYEQYF
TRBV5-4,TRBJ2-7,CASSLETGLAEQYF
TRBV5-1,TRBJ2-7,CASSLVGDRDYEQYF
TRBV5-1,TRBJ1-5,CASSSTGIGNQPQHF
TRBV5-1,TRBJ2-3,CASSPSGLRDTQYF
TRBV11-2,TRBJ2-5,CASSPRRNQETQYF
TRBV7-3,TRBJ1-1,CASSPAAGGYEAFF
TRBV5-1,TRBJ2-3,CASSLNPVDLGTDTQYF
TRBV11-2,TRBJ2-2,CASSYSAGGGTGELFF
TRBV7-9,TRBJ2-5,CASSNEHGLAGGETQYF
TRBV28,TRBJ2-7,CASSLSRSPGEQYF
TRBV19,TRBJ2-3,CASSGGRTTDTQYF
TRBV9,TRBJ1-3,CASSVGFEGNTIYF